Presented here are 24 T cell receptor beta chains from one specimen sequenced in a study of beta chain features in type 1 diabetes. No antigen is known for these receptors. What was sequenced were expressed TCRB transcripts, since all of the isolated RNA had been reverse transcribed. TCRdb's table, derived via immunoSEQ multiplex PCR, lists solely in-frame clones and lacks some. The sample lists 50,000 or so clones; 35% to 50% were seen once. General study points: All four CD4+ subsets of Type 1 diabetes patients contained TCRB CDR3s that were moderately but significantly shorter.

The specimen sequenced was Tregs from blood. These receptors were obtained from a young man with type 1 diabetes.

This clone has just a few counts. V and J are TRBV6-5 and TRBJ2-5; D might be TRBD1 (6 bases). The DNA end favors TRBJ2-7, so the J call may be wrong. Germline assignment: CDR1 MNHEY and CDR2 SVGAGI. The CDR3 contains 14 residues. The CDR3 nucleotides are TGTGCCAGCAGGACGGACAGAGCCTCCTACGAGCAGTACTTC. Its protein is CASRTDRASYEQYF.

This clone turned up a few times. The rearrangement uses TRBV19 and TRBJ1-1; 7 nucleotides agree with TRBD1. Trimming took 5 bases from V and 5 from J; bases not matched to a gene: 8. The germline gives CDR1 LNHDA, CDR2 SQIVND (reference sequence). This CDR3 spans 14 amino acids. The CDR3 bases are TGTGCCAGTAGTTCGGTATCACAGGGGACTGAAGCTTTCTTT. Translation gives CASSSVSQGTEAFF.

V is TRBV5-4 and J is TRBJ2-2; 8 bases map to TRBD1. This CDR3 has 16 amino acids. The V gene end was trimmed by 4 bases and the J gene end by 2 bases; junction bases not matched to a gene: 7. Germline CDR1 reads SGHNT; CDR2 reads YYREEE (reference sequence). The CDR3 coding sequence is TGTGCCAGCAGCCTGGGGACAGGAGTTAACACCGGGGAGCTGTTTTTT. This encodes CASSLGTGVNTGELFF. Full variable domain (outside the CDR3, taken from reference TRBV5-4 and TRBJ2-2): ETGVTQSPTHLIKTRGQQVTLRCSSQSGHNTVSWYQQALGQGPQFIFQYYREEENGRGNFPPRFSGLQFPNYSSELNVNALELDDSALYLCASSLGTGVNTGELFFGEGSRLTVL.

This clone occurred a few times. V gene TRBV18 combines with J gene TRBJ1-3; D possibly corresponds to TRBD1 (6 bases). The V gene lost 1 base and the J gene lost 0 bases, with 13 bases spanning the gap. The CDR3 loop spans 17 amino acids. Germline V gene lookup returns CDR1 KGHSH and CDR2 LQKENI. CDR3 coding DNA: TGTGCCAGCTCACCACTGGGGGCCGCCGGCTCTGGAAACACCATATATTTT. It yields the protein CASSPLGAAGSGNTIYF.

This clone was counted a few times. V and J are TRBV7-2 and TRBJ2-1, with a tentative D call TRBD2 (5 bases). The V end lost 5 bases, the J end lost 5 bases, and 13 bases lay between the germline ends. The CDR3 spans 14 residues. The germline V gene has CDR1 SGHTA and CDR2 FQGNSA. CDR3 in DNA: TGTGCCAGCAGCCGTACGGCGGGTGACAATGAGCAGTTCTTC. It specifies CASSRTAGDNEQFF. The complete variable domain, with remaining parts taken from reference TRBV7-2 and TRBJ2-1, reads GAGVSQSPSNKVTEKGKDVELRCDPISGHTALYWYRQSLGQGLEFLIYFQGNSAPDKSGLPSDRFSAERTGGSVSTLTIQRTQQEDSAVYLCASSRTAGDNEQFFGPGTRLTVL.

V is TRBV7-8 and J is TRBJ2-2; 7 bases map to TRBD2. In germline, CDR1 is SGHVS, CDR2 FQNEAQ. This CDR3 is 15 amino acids long. V was clipped by 5 bases and J by 7 bases; unmatched bases: 10. CDR3 protein: CASSPLGAGDGELFF. Here the CDR3 DNA reads TGTGCCAGCAGCCCCCTAGGGGCGGGAGACGGGGAGCTGTTTTTT.

The chain combines TRBV2 with TRBJ2-3; TRBD1 might be the D (6 bases). The CDR3 has 12 amino acids. The ends were cut back, 4 bases at V and 4 bases at J, with 6 bases in the middle. Germline CDR1 is SNHLY and CDR2 is FYNNEI. In DNA, the CDR3 is TGTGCCAGCAGTGCAGGGGCAGATACGCAGTATTTT. This gives the protein CASSAGADTQYF.

In its sample, this clone was seen a few times. This sequence joins TRBV18 and TRBJ1-1; D remains unclear. V lost 6 bases, J lost 3 bases, and 11 bases lay in between. The germline V gene encodes CDR1 KGHSH and CDR2 LQKENI. The CDR3 covers 13 residues. The CDR3 nucleotides read TGTGCCAGCTCTGGTTCGGCGGACACTGAAGCTTTCTTT. This sequence encodes CASSGSADTEAFF.

This clone was seen a handful of times. This sequence joins TRBV19 and TRBJ2-7, with 7 bases matching TRBD1. This CDR3 spans 13 amino acids. The J segment lost 6 bases and the V segment lost 4 bases, leaving 6 bases of the junction unmatched. CDR1 and CDR2 from the germline V gene are LNHDA and SQIVND (reference sequence). The CDR3 sequence is CASSTGTVGEQYF. The CDR3 nucleotides read TGTGCCAGTAGTACCGGGACAGTCGGCGAGCAGTACTTC.

The chain employs TRBV5-1 and TRBJ2-5, with a weak D call TRBD2 (6 bases). The CDR3 runs 14 residues. Looked up from germline, CDR1 is SGHRS and CDR2 is YFSETQ. Trimming took 4 bases from V and 4 from J, leaving 14 bases between them. CDR3 residues: CASSTGLGGETQYF. CDR3 DNA sequence: TGCGCCAGCAGCACCGGGCTGGGGGGAGAGACCCAGTACTTC.

This clone was observed a few times. This chain joins TRBV7-9 and TRBJ1-4; unclear D gene. The CDR3 sequence is 13 residues long. V was clipped by 4 bases and J by 8 bases, with 11 bases between them. CDR1 and CDR2 (germline): SEHNR, FQNEAQ (reference sequence). The CDR3 loop is CASSYDSGEKLFF. Written as DNA, the CDR3 is TGTGCCAGCAGCTACGACTCGGGGGAAAAACTGTTTTTT.

The CDR3 DNA reads as TGTGCCAGCAGCTTAGCGGGAAGCACAGATACGCAGTATTTT. This sequence encodes CASSLAGSTDTQYF. The chain has TRBV7-3 and TRBJ2-3; D perhaps matches TRBD2 (6 bases). This CDR3 has 14 amino acids. Germline V lookup: CDR1 SGHTA, CDR2 FQGTGA. The ends were cut back, 2 bases at V and 0 bases at J, with 6 bases in the middle. The complete variable domain, with remaining parts taken from reference TRBV7-3 and TRBJ2-3, reads GAGVSQTPSNKVTEKGKYVELRCDPISGHTALYWYRQSLGQGPEFLIYFQGTGAADDSGLPNDRFFAVRPEGSVSTLKIQRTERGDSAVYLCASSLAGSTDTQYFGPGTRLTVL.

This clone was counted a few times. The V gene is TRBV6-1, the J gene TRBJ1-5; D is unresolved. This CDR3 contains 17 residues. V lost 0 bases to trimming and J lost 2 bases, with 14 bases between them. Germline CDR1 reads MNHNS; CDR2 reads SASEGT. The CDR3 bases are TGTGCCAGCAGTGAAGCTCTTGTTCCCCTCGGCAATCAGCCCCAGCATTTT. Translation: CASSEALVPLGNQPQHF.

Concerning this clone itself: The junction does not match germline at one end; this may be a read error. The chain couples TRBV6-5 to TRBJ2-5; D is unresolved. Germline V gives CDR1 MNHEY, CDR2 SVGAGI. The CDR3 loop spans 11 amino acids. CDR3 sequence (DNA): TGTGCCAGCAGTTACCAGGAGACCCAGTACTTC. This sequence encodes CASSYQETQYF.

This sequence joins TRBV5-1 and TRBJ2-5, with D tentatively TRBD1 (6 bases). The germline V and J ends were trimmed by 0 bases and 5 bases, with 14 bases remaining between them. CDR3 size: 15 residues. Germline CDR1 SGHRS, CDR2 YFSETQ. CDR3 DNA sequence: TGCGCCAGCAGCTTGGGACAGGTGTCACGGGAGACCCAGTACTTC. Its translation: CASSLGQVSRETQYF.

The chain has TRBV5-1 and TRBJ2-6; 9 positions agree with TRBD1. The trim removed 4 bases at V and 1 base at J, leaving 9 bases unmatched. The CDR3 loop spans 18 amino acids. The V gene's germline CDR1 is SGHRS and CDR2 YFSETQ. The CDR3 region is CASSTGQGSGSGANVLTF. The CDR3 nucleotides read TGCGCCAGCAGCACGGGACAGGGATCCGGATCTGGGGCCAACGTCCTGACTTTC. Full variable domain (outside the CDR3, taken from reference TRBV5-1 and TRBJ2-6): KAGVTQTPRYLIKTRGQQVTLSCSPISGHRSVSWYQQTPGQGLQFLFEYFSETQRNKGNFPGRFSGRQFSNSRSEMNVSTLELGDSALYLCASSTGQGSGSGANVLTFGAGSRLTVL.

Only a few counts were recorded for this clone. V and J are TRBV7-2 and TRBJ1-1; D gene uncertain. The V end was cut by 1 base, the J end by 2 bases, with 14 bases between. This CDR3 is 16 amino acids long. Germline CDR1 is SGHTA and CDR2 is FQGNSA. The CDR3 spells CASSLVGASANTEAFF. CDR3 bases: TGTGCCAGCAGCTTAGTTGGAGCCAGCGCCAACACTGAAGCTTTCTTT.

This rearrangement joins TRBV5-4 to TRBJ1-6; no clear D. V was cut by 4 bases and J by 5 bases, with 4 bases left in between. Per germline, CDR1 SGHNT and CDR2 YYREEE (reference sequence). The CDR3 is 12 residues long. The CDR3: CASSTNNSPLHF. CDR3 DNA: TGTGCCAGCAGCACTAATAATTCACCCCTCCACTTT.

This chain links TRBV7-2 with TRBJ1-4, with 10 bases identical to TRBD1. V was clipped by 5 bases and J by 7 bases; unmatched bases: 7. Germline CDR1 SGHTA, CDR2 FQGNSA. The CDR3 has 15 residues. CDR3: CASSPRTGGLEKLFF. Here the CDR3 DNA reads TGTGCCAGCAGCCCCCGGACAGGGGGACTTGAAAAACTGTTTTTT.

In regard to this clone: Other DNA sequences in the same sample also yield this CDR3. The gene calls are TRBV18 and TRBJ2-7, with D unresolved. CDR3 length: 14 amino acids. Germline V gene sequence: CDR1 KGHSH, CDR2 LQKENI. V lost 1 base and J lost 0, with 7 bases in between. The CDR3 DNA is TGTGCCAGCTCACCACAATCAGGCTCCTACGAGCAGTACTTC. It specifies CASSPQSGSYEQYF. Combining the CDR3 with reference TRBV18 and TRBJ2-7 gives the whole variable domain NAGVMQNPRHLVRRRGQEARLRCSPMKGHSHVYWYRQLPEEGLKFMVYLQKENIIDESGMPKERFSAEFPKEGPSILRIQQVVRGDSAAYFCASSPQSGSYEQYFGPGTRLTVT.

The chain has TRBV11-1 and TRBJ2-2, with 10 bases that match TRBD1. Germline V gives CDR1 SGHAT, CDR2 FQDESV (reference sequence). J gave up 5 bases and V 5 bases, and 5 bases lay outside the gene matches. The CDR3 extends over 15 amino acids. The CDR3 nucleotides read TGTGCCAGCAGCGTCGGACAGGGGGTTACCGGGGAGCTGTTTTTT. This sequence encodes CASSVGQGVTGELFF.

The V gene is TRBV4-2, the J gene TRBJ2-7; 7 bases match TRBD2. The CDR3 is 16 residues long. With 0 bases clipped from V and 1 base from J, the junction kept 6 bases outside the gene matches. CDR1 and CDR2 (germline): LGHNA, YNFKEQ. Here the CDR3 DNA reads TGTGCCAGCAGCCAAGAAACAAGCGGGACTTCCTACGAGCAGTACTTC. Encoded protein: CASSQETSGTSYEQYF.

The rearrangement links TRBV27 to TRBJ2-1; D is perhaps TRBD2 (5 bases). Germline loops: CDR1 MNHEY, CDR2 SMNVEV (reference sequence). V lost 4 bases to trimming and J lost 4 bases, with 14 bases between them. CDR3 length: 15 residues. The CDR3 coding sequence is TGTGCCAGCAGTTCGAGACCCACGGGATACAATGAGCAGTTCTTC. Amino acid sequence: CASSSRPTGYNEQFF.

The gene calls are TRBV19 and TRBJ2-1, with 7 bases aligning to TRBD2. V dropped 8 bases and J dropped 4; count of bases not matched to a gene: 8. Germline V lookup: CDR1 LNHDA, CDR2 SQIVND (reference sequence). The CDR3 runs 14 residues. The CDR3 here is CASQGGKVYNEQFF. For the CDR3, the DNA is TGTGCCAGTCAGGGAGGGAAGGTGTACAATGAGCAGTTCTTC.